This T cell receptor (beta chain) was sequenced in a study of human T cells and chemical hapten exposure. Study background: TCR yields per sample varied, mainly owing to small pooled library volume differences. General observations from the study: TCRs above 1 in 1000 frequency stayed constant with DPC sensitization.

Trimming shortened V by 6 bases and J by 0 bases, and 16 bases separated the two germline ends. Germline V gives CDR1 MNHNY, CDR2 SVGAGI (reference sequence). The CDR3 runs to 16 residues. Time point here: healthy volunteer bleed at 6 weeks. Someone pulled total RNA out of unfractionated whole blood. During construction of the library, unique molecular identifiers were attached to individual cDNA molecules for quantitative, reproducible TCR counting. MiXCR, run by TCRdb on the RACE reads, gives a single entry per CDR3 protein. The sample includes fewer than 100,000 distinct CDR3 sequences, about 8.6% seen only once; the top ten take around 1.7%. For this clonotype: Its antigen is unknown.

V usage is TRBV6-6 and J usage is TRBJ2-3; D call uncertain. The sample was whole blood. The clonotype originates from a female donor in good health. Some clones in this sample may be carry-over from other donors' samples. CDR3 amino acids: CASRGNTGPSTDTQYF. The CDR3 DNA reads as TGTGCCAGCAGGGGCAATACCGGGCCTAGCACAGATACGCAGTATTTT.